The sequence of this T cell receptor (beta chain) was determined in a study of untreated major depressive disorder. General study points: Compared with controls, depressed patients showed more TRBV05-01 (Vbeta 5.1) usage in CD4+ T cells.

This clone appeared once. Its target is not known. Measured with immunoSEQ multiplex PCR; TCRdb has only the in-frame clones, and not every one. The sample shows about 20,000 clones, 92% of them seen only once. For at least 8 weeks, patients took no psychiatric medication. This CDR3 contains 14 residues. The V and J ends lost 1 base and 0 bases respectively, with 7 bases between them. Germline V gene sequence: CDR1 SGHRS, CDR2 YFSETQ. The sequence was obtained from a woman between 40 and 50 years old with major depressive disorder. The chain links TRBV5-1 to TRBJ1-2; D is possibly TRBD1 (5 bases). Sequencing was performed on CD4+ T cells from PBMCs. The CDR3 nucleotides read TGCGCCAGCAGCTTGCCAGGGCCTAACTATGGCTACACCTTC. Translated: CASSLPGPNYGYTF.